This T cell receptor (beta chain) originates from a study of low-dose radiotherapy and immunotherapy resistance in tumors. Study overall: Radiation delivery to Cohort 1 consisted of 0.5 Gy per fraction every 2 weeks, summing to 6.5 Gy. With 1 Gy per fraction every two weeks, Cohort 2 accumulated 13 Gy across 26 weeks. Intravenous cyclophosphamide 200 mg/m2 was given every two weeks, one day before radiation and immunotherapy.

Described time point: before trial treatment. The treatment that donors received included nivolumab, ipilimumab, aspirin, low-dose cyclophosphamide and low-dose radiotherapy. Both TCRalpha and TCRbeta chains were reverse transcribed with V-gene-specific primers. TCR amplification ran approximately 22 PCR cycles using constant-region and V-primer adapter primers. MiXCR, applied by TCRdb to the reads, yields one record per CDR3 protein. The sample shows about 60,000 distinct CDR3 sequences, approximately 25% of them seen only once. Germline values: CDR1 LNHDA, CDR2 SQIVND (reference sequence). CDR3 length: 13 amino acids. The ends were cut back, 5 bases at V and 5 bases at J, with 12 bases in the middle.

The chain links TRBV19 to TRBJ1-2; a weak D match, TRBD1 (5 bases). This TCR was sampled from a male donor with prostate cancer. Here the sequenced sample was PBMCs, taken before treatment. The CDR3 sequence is CASSAAPGYGYTF. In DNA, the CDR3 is TGTGCCAGTAGTGCCGCCCCAGGGTATGGCTACACCTTC.